This passage covers 29 T cell receptor beta chains from one sample sequenced in a study of cytomegalovirus exposure and HLA in healthy donors. Generated by immunoSEQ multiplex PCR, the TCRdb table keeps only in-frame clones and is missing some. The sample lists some 110,000 clones, about 93% occurring once. Sequencing was performed on PBMCs. The origin of the receptors is a woman younger than 35 in good health and CMV-seronegative.

This rearrangement joins TRBV4-1 to TRBJ1-6; the match to TRBD1 covers 12 bases. The trim removed 0 bases at V and 9 bases at J, leaving 3 bases unmatched. Germline lookup yields CDR1 MGHRA and CDR2 YSYEKL. The CDR3 is 16 residues long. The CDR3 nucleotides read TGCGCCAGCAGCCAAGAGCCGGGACAGGGGGCTTCACCCCTCCACTTT. Encoded protein: CASSQEPGQGASPLHF.

In its sample, this clone was seen a few times. The V gene is TRBV2, the J gene TRBJ1-2, with D uncertain. Trimming shortened V by 4 bases and J by 3 bases, and 6 bases separated the two germline ends. The germline V gene has CDR1 SNHLY and CDR2 FYNNEI. The CDR3 covers 12 residues. The CDR3 DNA sequence: TGTGCCAGCAGTGGCCAGGACTATGGCTACACCTTC. This translates into CASSGQDYGYTF.

V is TRBV30 and J is TRBJ2-5, with D possibly matching TRBD2 (6 bases). The J call may be faulty, since TRBJ2-7 better matches the DNA end. This CDR3 is 14 amino acids long. Germline V gene lookup returns CDR1 GTSNPN and CDR2 SVGIG (reference sequence). CDR3 protein: CAWGYLATYHEQYF. The CDR3 coding sequence is TGTGCCTGGGGCTACCTAGCGACGTACCACGAGCAGTACTTC.

This chain uses TRBV20-1 with TRBJ1-1; TRBD1 might be the D (5 bases). The CDR3 consists of 11 residues. Germline V gene lookup returns CDR1 DFQATT and CDR2 SNEGSKA (reference sequence). V was cut by 7 bases and J by 3 bases, with 9 bases left in between. Here the CDR3 DNA reads TGCAGTGGTGGGGGGGACACTGAAGCTTTCTTT. Translated, it gives CSGGGDTEAFF.

The V gene is TRBV10-1, the J gene TRBJ1-1; possible D gene TRBD1, 6 bases. The CDR3 totals 13 residues. CDR1 and CDR2 from the germline V gene are WNHNN and SYGVQD (reference sequence). V dropped 5 bases and J dropped 1 base, with 8 bases sitting between them. The CDR3 DNA sequence: TGCGCCAGCAGTAGGGGACAGAACACTGAAGCTTTCTTT. It codes for CASSRGQNTEAFF.

V and J are TRBV9 and TRBJ2-7, with D perhaps TRBD1 (5 bases). Germline V lookup: CDR1 SGDLS, CDR2 YYNGEE. Trimming took 1 base from V and 7 from J, leaving 21 bases between them. The CDR3 has 16 amino acids. This CDR3 reads CASSVRGGRDSEEQYF. Written as DNA, the CDR3 is TGTGCCAGCAGCGTAAGGGGTGGCAGGGATTCGGAGGAGCAGTACTTC.

V is TRBV7-2 and J is TRBJ1-4, with TRBD1 matching 7 bases. CDR1 is SGHTA and CDR2 is FQGNSA in the germline V gene. This CDR3 has 16 residues. V trimming: 6 bases; J trimming: 8 bases; junction bases outside the gene matches: 15. The chain's CDR3 is CASSSSPGQRNEKLFF. CDR3 DNA: TGTGCCAGCAGTTCTAGCCCGGGACAGAGAAACGAAAAACTGTTTTTT.

This clone was observed a few times. This chain joins TRBV28 and TRBJ1-2; a possible D gene is TRBD1 (5 bases). The CDR3 has 13 residues. Trimming left V 3 bases short and J 4 bases short, with 9 bases between. CDR1 MDHEN and CDR2 SYDVKM come from the germline V gene. CDR3 sequence: CASSFTGLYGYTF. As DNA, the CDR3 is TGTGCCAGCAGTTTTACGGGACTCTATGGCTACACCTTC.

The chain employs TRBV19 and TRBJ2-3; 11 bases align to TRBD1. CDR1 LNHDA and CDR2 SQIVND come from the germline V gene (reference sequence). The V segment lost 5 bases and the J segment 4 bases; nucleotides outside the gene matches: 8. The CDR3 totals 16 residues. The CDR3, as DNA: TGTGCCAGTAGTCTCTGGACAGGGGGCGCGGCAGATACGCAGTATTTT. Encoded protein: CASSLWTGGAADTQYF.

This chain connects TRBV5-4 to TRBJ2-6; D uncertain. Germline V gives CDR1 SGHNT, CDR2 YYREEE (reference sequence). V gave up 7 bases and J gave up 0 bases, with 5 bases separating them. The CDR3 loop spans 13 amino acids. The CDR3 here is CASAYSGANVLTF. The CDR3 DNA reads TGTGCCAGCGCCTACTCTGGGGCCAACGTCCTGACTTTC.

V and J are TRBV6-5 and TRBJ2-7; 8 bases align to TRBD1. The germline V gene encodes CDR1 MNHEY and CDR2 SVGAGI. Trimming removed 5 bases from V and 5 bases from J; junction bases left unmatched: 8. The CDR3 contains 14 residues. The CDR3 DNA sequence: TGTGCCAGCAGTGAACCAGGGGGCGCGGACGAGCAGTACTTC. Translating it yields CASSEPGGADEQYF.

V and J are TRBV9 and TRBJ1-3, with 11 bases fitting TRBD1. CDR3 length equals 16 residues. V dropped 3 bases and J dropped 2; count of bases not matched to a gene: 4. Germline V gene data show CDR1 as SGDLS and CDR2 as YYNGEE. CDR3 sequence: CASSGRTGGAGNTIYF. CDR3 bases: TGTGCCAGCAGCGGTCGGACAGGGGGCGCTGGAAACACCATATATTTT.

V is TRBV13 and J is TRBJ2-3, with D perhaps matching TRBD1 (6 bases). Germline loops: CDR1 PRHDT, CDR2 FYEKMQ (reference sequence). Trimming pared 0 bases from V and 5 bases from J, leaving 12 bases between. The CDR3 is 15 amino acids. The CDR3 here is CASSLGGTTLDTQYF. The CDR3 DNA sequence: TGTGCCAGCAGCTTAGGCGGGACAACCTTAGATACGCAGTATTTT.

This sequence joins TRBV6-4 and TRBJ2-3, with TRBD1 matching over 7 bases. CDR1 MRHNA and CDR2 SNTAGT come from the germline V gene. Unmatched junction bases numbered 8, after V lost 4 bases and J lost 4 bases. This CDR3 is 15 amino acids long. As DNA, the CDR3 is TGTGCCAGCAGTGCCGAGACGACAGGGTCAGATACGCAGTATTTT. Its protein product is CASSAETTGSDTQYF.

The chain uses TRBV19 and TRBJ1-1; D is uncertain. V gave up 3 bases and J gave up 3 bases, with 8 bases separating them. Per germline, CDR1 LNHDA and CDR2 SQIVND (reference sequence). The length of the CDR3 is 13 residues. CDR3 sequence reads: CASSMEEYTEAFF. Written as DNA, the CDR3 is TGTGCCAGTAGTATGGAGGAATACACTGAAGCTTTCTTT.

The chain uses TRBV9 and TRBJ2-2; the D gene is possibly TRBD1 (5 bases). The V end lost 0 bases, the J end lost 3 bases, and 12 bases lay between the germline ends. This CDR3 has 16 residues. CDR1 and CDR2 from the germline V gene are SGDLS and YYNGEE. The CDR3 protein is CASSVGQPIDTGELFF. The CDR3 region has the DNA TGTGCCAGCAGCGTAGGACAGCCCATAGACACCGGGGAGCTGTTTTTT.

This chain joins TRBV6-5 and TRBJ1-2, with 9 nucleotides matching TRBD1. V dropped 8 bases and J dropped 1; count of bases not matched to a gene: 5. Germline assignment: CDR1 MNHEY and CDR2 SVGAGI. CDR3 size: 14 residues. CDR3: CASATGQGNYGYTF. The DNA for the CDR3 is TGTGCCAGCGCGACGGGACAGGGTAACTATGGCTACACCTTC.

The chain carries TRBV5-5 and TRBJ2-5; TRBD1 is a possible D gene (5 bases). Germline CDR1 is SGHKS and CDR2 is YYEKEE (reference sequence). The CDR3 totals 15 residues. V was shortened by 0 bases and J by 3 bases, with 12 bases between the two germline ends. The DNA for the CDR3 is TGTGCCAGCAGCTTGGTGTTGCAGGGTGAAGAGACCCAGTACTTC. Amino acids: CASSLVLQGEETQYF.

V is TRBV5-1 and J is TRBJ1-6; D remains unclear. Trimming left V 5 bases short and J 9 bases short, with 12 bases between. Germline V lookup: CDR1 SGHRS, CDR2 YFSETQ. This CDR3 spans 13 amino acids. The CDR3 DNA reads as TGCGCCAGCAGAAAGGAGGATCGTTCACCCCTCCACTTT. This codes for CASRKEDRSPLHF.

The chain joins TRBV19 to TRBJ2-3, with D possibly being TRBD2 (6 bases). This CDR3 is built from 15 residues. Looked up from germline, CDR1 is LNHDA and CDR2 is SQIVND (reference sequence). V lost 4 bases and J 4 bases, leaving 15 bases between the germline ends. The CDR3 DNA reads TGTGCCAGTAGTACGTGGGCGGGGAGCCCAGATACGCAGTATTTT. Translation: CASSTWAGSPDTQYF.

This clone was detected only once. This chain joins TRBV7-9 and TRBJ1-1; TRBD1 matches at 9 bases. This CDR3 contains 15 residues. V lost 5 bases and J lost 4; bases outside the gene matches: 8. CDR1 and CDR2 from the germline V gene are SEHNR and FQNEAQ (reference sequence). The chain's CDR3 is CASSLTPDRGTEAFF. The DNA of the CDR3 is TGTGCCAGCAGCCTCACGCCGGACAGGGGCACTGAAGCTTTCTTT.

The genes are TRBV4-1 and TRBJ2-7; perhaps TRBD2 as D (6 bases). V was shortened by 0 bases and J by 2 bases, with 11 bases between the two germline ends. Germline V gives CDR1 MGHRA, CDR2 YSYEKL. The CDR3 spans 15 residues. The CDR3: CASSQDAGLAYEQYF. The CDR3 DNA sequence: TGCGCCAGCAGCCAAGATGCGGGGCTAGCCTACGAGCAGTACTTC.

The chain carries TRBV7-3 and TRBJ2-1; 10 bases line up with TRBD2. The V gene's germline CDR1 is SGHTA and CDR2 FQGTGA. This CDR3 is built from 16 residues. Losses at the gene ends were 0 bases for V and 8 bases for J; bases not matched to a gene: 7. The CDR3 region has the DNA TGTGCCAGCAGCTTAACGGCCAGCGGGGGGGGCGATGAGCAGTTCTTC. Protein sequence: CASSLTASGGGDEQFF.

V gene TRBV15 combines with J gene TRBJ2-7, with 7 bases matching TRBD1. Germline-derived CDR1 and CDR2 are LNHNV and YYDKDF (reference sequence). The V gene end was trimmed by 6 bases and the J gene end by 6 bases; junction bases not matched to a gene: 5. This CDR3 comprises 12 residues. CDR3: CATSTGEIEQYF. The CDR3 coding sequence is TGTGCCACCAGTACAGGGGAAATCGAGCAGTACTTC.

This chain uses TRBV9 with TRBJ2-2, with 10 bases aligning to TRBD2. The trim removed 0 bases at V and 1 base at J, leaving 6 bases unmatched. The CDR3 length is 18 residues. In germline, CDR1 is SGDLS, CDR2 YYNGEE. The DNA of the CDR3 is TGTGCCAGCAGCGTAGGGGCTAGCGGGAGTATGAACACCGGGGAGCTGTTTTTT. Translating gives CASSVGASGSMNTGELFF.

The V gene is TRBV18, the J gene TRBJ1-1; D is perhaps TRBD1 (6 bases). The CDR3 sequence is 16 residues long. V lost 4 bases to trimming and J lost 1 base, with 16 bases between them. Germline-derived CDR1 and CDR2 are KGHSH and LQKENI. The CDR3 DNA is TGTGCCAGCTCACGTTCGGACAGTTGGCCGAACACTGAAGCTTTCTTT. It yields the protein CASSRSDSWPNTEAFF.

The rearrangement joins TRBV4-2 to TRBJ2-7, with D possibly being TRBD2 (5 bases). Germline CDR1 reads LGHNA; CDR2 reads YNFKEQ. Deletions cut 2 bases from V and 2 bases from J, with 22 bases between. The CDR3 loop spans 18 amino acids. The CDR3 protein is CASSQSIWTSKTPYEQYF. The CDR3 DNA reads TGTGCCAGCAGCCAATCAATTTGGACTTCTAAAACCCCCTACGAGCAGTACTTC.

This clone was observed a few times. The V gene is TRBV30, the J gene TRBJ1-1; D gene ambiguous. The germline gives CDR1 GTSNPN, CDR2 SVGIG (reference sequence). CDR3 length: 15 amino acids. V gave up 4 bases and J gave up 7 bases, with 22 bases separating them. This CDR3 is CAWTAFSHRPLEAFF. The CDR3 region has the DNA TGTGCCTGGACGGCTTTCTCCCACAGACCTCTTGAAGCTTTCTTT.

The CDR3 loop reads CAWSVVRRTLGANVLTF. The CDR3 coding sequence is TGTGCCTGGAGTGTAGTAAGACGGACTCTCGGGGCCAACGTCCTGACTTTC. The V call is TRBV30, the J call TRBJ2-6; a possible D gene is TRBD2 (5 bases). Germline CDR1 is GTSNPN and CDR2 is SVGIG (reference sequence). Trimming removed 0 bases from V and 4 bases from J, with 16 bases in between. The CDR3 sequence is 17 residues long.